The clone carrying this TCR beta chain was observed a handful of times. Its antigen is not known. The sample originates from a study of identical twins. A single record per CDR3 protein comes from TCRdb applying MiXCR to the 5' RACE reads. The repertoire holds hundreds of thousands of distinct CDR3 sequences, with 21% as singletons. J lost 8 bases, V lost 4 bases, and 12 bases had no gene match. This CDR3 spans 15 amino acids. Germline-derived CDR1 and CDR2 are SGHTA and FQGNSA. Study-wide findings and caveats: Out-of-frame sharing of TCR alpha in monozygotic twins was underestimated by models. Within cord blood, abundant beta clonotypes carried fewer insertions, but memory repertoires showed no such trend.

The same data also went into a second study, on T cells expressing NK-cell markers. According to that study: Repertoires of TCR beta were obtained from T cells sorted as CD3+CD56+NKG2C+, CD3+CD56+NKG2C- and CD3+CD56-NKG2C+. Seven of the eight sequenced donors were classified as HCMV-seropositive, and one was classified as seronegative.

The genes are TRBV7-2 and TRBJ2-3; 7 bases align to TRBD2. Sequencing was carried out using PBMCs. The TCR sequence derives from a woman under 30 in good health. CDR3 region: CASSSPGRRGGTQYF. The DNA for the CDR3 is TGTGCCAGCAGCTCCCCCGGCCGACGCGGGGGTACGCAGTATTTT.